One sample yielded the 6 T cell receptor beta chains listed below, sequenced in a study of CD8+ T cells in alopecia areata. RNA, once extracted, was reverse transcribed into cDNA for use as the sequencing template. Produced via immunoSEQ multiplex PCR; TCRdb's table is partial and in-frame only. The sample holds around 300,000 clones, 60% seen once. Treatment specified: oral pan-JAK inhibitor, 5-10 mg twice daily. This specimen was CD4+ T cells sorted from blood, taken around week 54, from a patient treated with tofacitinib. These receptors originate from a human donor with alopecia areata.

The chain uses TRBV30 and TRBJ1-6; 7 bases are a match to TRBD1. Germline assignment: CDR1 GTSNPN and CDR2 SVGIG (reference sequence). The CDR3 consists of 18 residues. After removal of 1 base from V and 11 bases from J, the junction contained 20 bases not matched to a gene. The CDR3 loop reads CAWSAGAHRTGHVAPLHF. As DNA, the CDR3 is TGTGCCTGGAGTGCGGGGGCCCACCGGACAGGCCACGTCGCACCCCTCCACTTT.

The gene calls are TRBV2 and TRBJ2-4; TRBD1 or TRBD2 may be the D gene (5 bases each). The CDR3 spans 13 residues. Germline CDR1 and CDR2: SNHLY and FYNNEI. Trimming removed 3 bases at V and 9 bases at J, with 12 bases between. The CDR3 DNA follows: TGTGCCAGCAGTGAGGGACCGCAGGGCATTCAGTACTTC. Translating gives CASSEGPQGIQYF.

The rearrangement links TRBV29-1 to TRBJ1-2; D remains ambiguous. V lost 2 bases and J 3 bases, leaving 10 bases between the germline ends. This CDR3 is 13 amino acids long. Germline CDR1 is SQVTM and CDR2 is ANQGSEA. CDR3 amino acids: CSVESASYYGYTF. The CDR3 bases are TGCAGCGTTGAATCAGCCTCTTACTATGGCTACACCTTC.

The chain joins TRBV29-1 to TRBJ2-5; tentative D call: TRBD1 (5 bases). Trimming pared 7 bases from V and 4 bases from J, leaving 13 bases between. The CDR3 runs to 12 residues. CDR1 is SQVTM and CDR2 is ANQGSEA in the germline V gene. The CDR3 is CSALQGGETQYF. DNA of the CDR3: TGCAGCGCCCTCCAGGGTGGAGAGACCCAGTACTTC.

The V and J genes are TRBV7-3 and TRBJ1-1; D remains ambiguous. V was cut by 1 base and J by 3 bases, with 15 bases left in between. Germline loops: CDR1 SGHTA, CDR2 FQGTGA. The CDR3 consists of 16 residues. In DNA form, the CDR3 reads TGTGCCAGCAGCTTAAGGAGCACCCGGACGGACACTGAAGCTTTCTTT. This gives the protein CASSLRSTRTDTEAFF.

This chain links TRBV18 with TRBJ2-3; D is perhaps TRBD2 (6 bases). Trimming took 3 bases from V and 2 from J, leaving 15 bases between them. The CDR3 is 16 amino acids. Germline values: CDR1 KGHSH, CDR2 LQKENI. CDR3 sequence: CASSPPGVMFTDTQYF. As DNA, the CDR3 is TGTGCCAGCTCACCCCCGGGAGTGATGTTCACAGATACGCAGTATTTT.